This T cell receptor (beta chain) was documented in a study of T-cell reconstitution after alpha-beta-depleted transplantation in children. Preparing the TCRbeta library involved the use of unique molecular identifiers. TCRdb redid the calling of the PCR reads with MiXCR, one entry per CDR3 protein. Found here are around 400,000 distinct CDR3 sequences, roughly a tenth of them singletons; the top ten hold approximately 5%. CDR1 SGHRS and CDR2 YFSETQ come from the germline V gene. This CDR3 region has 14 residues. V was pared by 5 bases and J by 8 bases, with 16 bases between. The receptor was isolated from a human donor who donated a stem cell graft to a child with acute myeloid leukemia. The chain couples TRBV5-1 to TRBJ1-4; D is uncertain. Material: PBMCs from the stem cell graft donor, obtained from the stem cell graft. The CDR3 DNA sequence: TGCGCCAGCAGGCCGGGGAGAAGTGAAGAAAAACTGTTTTTT. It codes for CASRPGRSEEKLFF.